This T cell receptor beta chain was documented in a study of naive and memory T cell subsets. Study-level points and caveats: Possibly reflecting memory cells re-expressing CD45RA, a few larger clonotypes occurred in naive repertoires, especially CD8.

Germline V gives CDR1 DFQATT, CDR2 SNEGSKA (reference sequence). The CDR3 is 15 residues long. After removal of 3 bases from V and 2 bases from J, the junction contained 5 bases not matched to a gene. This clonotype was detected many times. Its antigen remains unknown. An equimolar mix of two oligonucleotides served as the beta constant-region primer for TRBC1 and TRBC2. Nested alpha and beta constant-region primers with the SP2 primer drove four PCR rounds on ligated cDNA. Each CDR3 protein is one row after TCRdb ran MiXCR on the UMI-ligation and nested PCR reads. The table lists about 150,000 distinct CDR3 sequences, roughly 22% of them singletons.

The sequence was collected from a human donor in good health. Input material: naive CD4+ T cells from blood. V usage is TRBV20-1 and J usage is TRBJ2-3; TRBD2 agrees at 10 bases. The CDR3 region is CSASLAGDATDTQYF. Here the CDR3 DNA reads TGCAGTGCTAGTCTAGCGGGAGATGCCACAGATACGCAGTATTTT.